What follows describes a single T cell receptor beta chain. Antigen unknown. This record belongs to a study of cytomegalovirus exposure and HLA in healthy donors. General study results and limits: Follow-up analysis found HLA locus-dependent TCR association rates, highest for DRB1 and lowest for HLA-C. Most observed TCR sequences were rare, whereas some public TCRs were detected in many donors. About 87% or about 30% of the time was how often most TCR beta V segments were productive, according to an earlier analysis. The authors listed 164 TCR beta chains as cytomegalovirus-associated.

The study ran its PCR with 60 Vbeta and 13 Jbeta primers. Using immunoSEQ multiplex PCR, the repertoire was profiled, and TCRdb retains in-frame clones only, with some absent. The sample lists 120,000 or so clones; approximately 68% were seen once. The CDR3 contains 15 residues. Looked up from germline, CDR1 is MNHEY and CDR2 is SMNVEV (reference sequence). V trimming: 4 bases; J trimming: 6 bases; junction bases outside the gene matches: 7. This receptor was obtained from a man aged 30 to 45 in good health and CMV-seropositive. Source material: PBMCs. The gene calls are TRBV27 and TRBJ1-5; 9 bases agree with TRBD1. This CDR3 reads CASSYSWTGAQPQHF. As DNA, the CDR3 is TGTGCCAGCAGTTACTCTTGGACAGGGGCTCAGCCCCAGCATTTT.